What follows are 14 T cell receptor beta chains derived from one specimen sequenced in a study of blood T cell repertoires in COVID-19 (TCRdb year 2020). The protocol used for the library was the immunoSEQ multiplex PCR assay. TCRdb provides this immuneACCESS table in a form limited to in-frame rearrangements. Some clones are lacking; in checked studies, under half of them reflect an unresolved V gene, and why the rest are absent is not known. The sample contains roughly 180,000 clones, 86% of them found a single time. Clones ranked in the top ten supply around 21% of the sample. Sequencing was carried out using peripheral blood. The source of these receptors is a man in his 70s with active or convalescent COVID-19.

CDR3 sequence reads: CATSRGDRGRATEAFF. The DNA for the CDR3 is TGTGCCACCAGCAGGGGGGACAGGGGAAGGGCCACTGAAGCTTTCTTT. The chain has TRBV15 and TRBJ1-1; 10 nucleotides line up with TRBD1. This CDR3 spans 16 amino acids. Germline-derived CDR1 and CDR2 are LNHNV and YYDKDF (reference sequence). J was trimmed by 4 bases and V by 3 bases; bases with no gene match: 8.

The chain carries TRBV6-6 and TRBJ1-1; the D gene is possibly TRBD1 (5 bases). This CDR3 is built from 13 residues. Trimming shortened V by 11 bases and J by 1 base, and 14 bases separated the two germline ends. The V gene's germline CDR1 is MNHNY and CDR2 SVGAGI (reference sequence). This CDR3 reads CALKDRQNTEAFF. CDR3 nucleotides: TGTGCCTTGAAAGACAGACAGAACACTGAAGCTTTCTTT.

This sequence joins TRBV7-2 and TRBJ2-1, with 8 nucleotides matching TRBD2. The CDR3 sequence is 15 residues long. V gave up 8 bases and J gave up 10 bases; unmatched junction bases: 16. Germline V CDR1 and CDR2: SGHTA, FQGNSA. The CDR3: CASAGWSGSGDEQFF. CDR3 in DNA: TGTGCCAGCGCCGGGTGGAGCGGGAGTGGCGACGAGCAGTTCTTC. Based on the CDR3 plus reference TRBV7-2 and TRBJ2-1, the full variable domain is GAGVSQSPSNKVTEKGKDVELRCDPISGHTALYWYRQSLGQGLEFLIYFQGNSAPDKSGLPSDRFSAERTGGSVSTLTIQRTQQEDSAVYLCASAGWSGSGDEQFFGPGTRLTVL.

This clone was detected only once. The chain joins TRBV27 to TRBJ1-1; TRBD1 might be the D (6 bases). Trimming cost V 3 bases and J 3 bases, with 20 bases left between them. This CDR3 is 17 amino acids long. The germline gives CDR1 MNHEY, CDR2 SMNVEV (reference sequence). The CDR3 loop is CASSFVGALGLDTEAFF. For the CDR3, the DNA is TGTGCCAGCAGTTTCGTGGGGGCCCTGGGGTTGGACACTGAAGCTTTCTTT.

The chain uses TRBV19 and TRBJ1-1, with TRBD1 identical over 8 bases. The CDR3 extends over 12 amino acids. Trimming removed 5 bases from V and 10 bases from J; junction bases left unmatched: 6. CDR1 LNHDA and CDR2 SQIVND come from the germline V gene (reference sequence). CDR3: CASSGQGAVAFF. The DNA for the CDR3 is TGTGCCAGTAGTGGGCAGGGGGCCGTAGCTTTCTTT. Combining the CDR3 with reference TRBV19 and TRBJ1-1 gives the whole variable domain DGGITQSPKYLFRKEGQNVTLSCEQNLNHDAMYWYRQDPGQGLRLIYYSQIVNDFQKGDIAEGYSVSREKKESFPLTVTSAQKNPTAFYLCASSGQGAVAFFGQGTRLTVV.

The chain combines TRBV6-5 with TRBJ2-3, with D tentatively TRBD2 (5 bases). Between the trimmed V and J ends, which lost 5 bases and 4 bases, there was a span of 10 bases. CDR1 is MNHEY and CDR2 is SVGAGI in the germline V gene. The CDR3 runs 13 residues. CDR3 in amino acids: CASSPGVPDTQYF. DNA for the CDR3: TGTGCCAGCAGTCCCGGGGTCCCAGATACGCAGTATTTT.

V and J are TRBV30 and TRBJ2-5; TRBD2 agrees at 10 bases. CDR3 length: 19 residues. Germline V lookup: CDR1 GTSNPN, CDR2 SVGIG (reference sequence). V lost 2 bases and J lost 4; bases outside the gene matches: 19. The CDR3 region is CAWSLGAGGPFPWLETQYF. The CDR3, as DNA: TGTGCCTGGAGTCTCGGAGCGGGAGGGCCCTTCCCTTGGTTAGAGACCCAGTACTTC.

The rearrangement links TRBV3-1 (or the pseudogene TRBV3-2) to TRBJ1-2; no firm D call. Germline loops: CDR1 LGHDT, CDR2 YNNKEL (reference sequence). This CDR3 is built from 14 residues. V shed 0 bases and J shed 8 bases, with 13 bases lying between them. The DNA for the CDR3 is TGTGCCAGCAGCCAAGATCGTAGTCGAGGAGGCTACACCTTC. This codes for CASSQDRSRGGYTF.

The chain has TRBV6-5 and TRBJ1-4, with D perhaps matching TRBD1 (5 bases). The CDR3 has 14 amino acids. Trimming took off 4 bases at V and 6 bases at J, with 12 bases between the two ends. Germline CDR1 reads MNHEY; CDR2 reads SVGAGI. This CDR3 reads CASSFGGVDEKLFF. CDR3 DNA sequence: TGTGCCAGCAGTTTTGGGGGGGTAGATGAAAAACTGTTTTTT.

The rearrangement joins TRBV29-1 to TRBJ2-7, with 8 bases matching TRBD2. The CDR3 consists of 13 residues. The germline CDR1 and CDR2 sequences are SQVTM and ANQGSEA. Trimming at V came to 7 bases and at J to 5 bases, leaving 10 bases not matched to a gene. The CDR3 here is CSAGREQTHEQYF. For the CDR3, the DNA is TGCAGCGCCGGGAGGGAGCAAACACACGAGCAGTACTTC.

The rearrangement links TRBV7-2 to TRBJ1-2; perhaps TRBD1 as D (5 bases). V gave up 4 bases and J gave up 5 bases, with 17 bases separating them. The CDR3 loop spans 15 amino acids. Germline values: CDR1 SGHTA, CDR2 FQGNSA. The CDR3 spells CASSSQGSGAYGYTF. CDR3 coding DNA: TGTGCCAGCAGCTCCCAGGGAAGTGGGGCATATGGCTACACCTTC.

The chain couples TRBV10-3 to TRBJ2-1; weak D call: TRBD2 (6 bases). Germline CDR1 and CDR2: ENHRY and SYGVKD. The germline V and J ends were trimmed by 0 bases and 6 bases, with 12 bases remaining between them. This CDR3 is built from 15 residues. CDR3 DNA: TGTGCCATCAGTGAGTCCCCCCCGGAGGGCAATGAGCAGTTCTTC. Its translation: CAISESPPEGNEQFF.

V is TRBV18 and J is TRBJ2-7; 10 bases map to TRBD1. The germline V gene has CDR1 KGHSH and CDR2 LQKENI. The CDR3 length is 16 residues. The trim removed 2 bases at V and 2 bases at J, leaving 6 bases unmatched. The DNA of the CDR3 is TGTGCCAGCTCACCATCGACAGGGGGCTGGACCTACGAGCAGTACTTC. Its protein is CASSPSTGGWTYEQYF. The full variable domain, in which reference TRBV18 and TRBJ2-7 provide the parts outside the CDR3, is NAGVMQNPRHLVRRRGQEARLRCSPMKGHSHVYWYRQLPEEGLKFMVYLQKENIIDESGMPKERFSAEFPKEGPSILRIQQVVRGDSAAYFCASSPSTGGWTYEQYFGPGTRLTVT.

Note on this clone: A much larger clone differs by one base, so this may be a read error. J is TRBJ1-5 and V is TRBV7-2; D is unresolved. The CDR3 extends over 13 amino acids. The V gene's germline CDR1 is SGHTA and CDR2 FQGNSA. Trimming cost V 4 bases and J 0 bases, with 4 bases left between them. The CDR3 spells CASSYNSNQPQHF. CDR3 nucleotide sequence: TGTGCCAGCAGCTATAATAGCAATCAGCCCCAGCATTTT.